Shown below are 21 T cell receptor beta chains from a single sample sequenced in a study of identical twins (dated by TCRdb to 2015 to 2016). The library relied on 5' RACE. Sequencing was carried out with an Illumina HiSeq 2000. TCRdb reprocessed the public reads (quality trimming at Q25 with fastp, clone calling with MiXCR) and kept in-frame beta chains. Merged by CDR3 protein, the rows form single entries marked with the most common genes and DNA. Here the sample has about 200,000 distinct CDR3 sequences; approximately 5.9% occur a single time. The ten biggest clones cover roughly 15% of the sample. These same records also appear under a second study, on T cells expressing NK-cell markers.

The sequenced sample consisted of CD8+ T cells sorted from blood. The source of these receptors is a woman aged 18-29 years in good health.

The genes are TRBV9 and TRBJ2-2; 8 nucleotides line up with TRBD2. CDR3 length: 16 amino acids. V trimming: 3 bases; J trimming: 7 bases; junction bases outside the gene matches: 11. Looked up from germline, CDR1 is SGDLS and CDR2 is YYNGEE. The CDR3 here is CASSAPNGGAGGELFF. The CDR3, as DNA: TGTGCCAGCAGCGCTCCCAACGGGGGGGCGGGCGGGGAGCTGTTTTTT.

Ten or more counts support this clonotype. CDR3 sequence reads: CASSLASLGREQFF. The CDR3 region has the DNA TGTGCCAGCAGCTTAGCTAGCCTAGGGCGTGAGCAGTTCTTC. The V and J genes are TRBV11-2 and TRBJ2-1; D may be TRBD2 (5 bases). The CDR3 is made up of 14 amino acids. Germline CDR1 is SGHAT and CDR2 is FQNNGV. Trimming removed 1 base from V and 9 bases from J, with 13 bases in between.

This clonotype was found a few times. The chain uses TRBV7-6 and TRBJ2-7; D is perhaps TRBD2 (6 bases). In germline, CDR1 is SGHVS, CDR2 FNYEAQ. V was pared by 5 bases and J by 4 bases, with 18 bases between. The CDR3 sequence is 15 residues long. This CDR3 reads CASSLRAAGPYEQYF. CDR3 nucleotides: TGTGCCAGCAGCCTACGGGCAGCGGGCCCTTACGAGCAGTACTTC.

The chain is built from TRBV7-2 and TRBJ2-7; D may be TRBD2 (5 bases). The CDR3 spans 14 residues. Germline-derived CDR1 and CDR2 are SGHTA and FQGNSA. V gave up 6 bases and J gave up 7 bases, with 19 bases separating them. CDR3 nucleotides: TGTGCCAGCAGTCACGTAGCACGCCCGGGGGAGCAGTACTTC. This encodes CASSHVARPGEQYF.

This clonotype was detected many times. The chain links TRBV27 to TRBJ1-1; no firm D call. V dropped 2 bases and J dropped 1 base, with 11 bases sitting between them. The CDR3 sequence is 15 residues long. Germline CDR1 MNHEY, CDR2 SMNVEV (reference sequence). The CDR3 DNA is TGTGCCAGCAGTTTAATGTCAGCCCAGAACACTGAAGCTTTCTTT. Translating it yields CASSLMSAQNTEAFF.

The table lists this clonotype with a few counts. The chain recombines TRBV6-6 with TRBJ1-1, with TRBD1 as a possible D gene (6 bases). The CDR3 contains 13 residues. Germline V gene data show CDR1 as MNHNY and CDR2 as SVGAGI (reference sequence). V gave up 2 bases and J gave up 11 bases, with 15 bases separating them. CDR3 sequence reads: CASSYTSGQKAFF. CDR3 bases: TGTGCCAGCAGTTACACCTCCGGACAGAAGGCTTTCTTT.

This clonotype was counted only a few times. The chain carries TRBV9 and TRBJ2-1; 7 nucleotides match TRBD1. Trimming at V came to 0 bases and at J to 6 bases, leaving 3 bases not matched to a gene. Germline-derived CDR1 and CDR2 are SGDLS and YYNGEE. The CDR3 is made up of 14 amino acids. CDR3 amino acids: CASSVDPGGNEQFF. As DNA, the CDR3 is TGTGCCAGCAGCGTAGACCCAGGGGGCAATGAGCAGTTCTTC.

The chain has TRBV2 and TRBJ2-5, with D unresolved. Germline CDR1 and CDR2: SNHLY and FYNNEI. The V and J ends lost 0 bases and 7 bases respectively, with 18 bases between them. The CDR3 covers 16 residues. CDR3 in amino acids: CASSEALLTRFRTQYF. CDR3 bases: TGTGCCAGCAGTGAAGCTCTGTTAACCCGCTTCAGGACCCAGTACTTC. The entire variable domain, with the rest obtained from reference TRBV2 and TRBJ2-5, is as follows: EPEVTQTPSHQVTQMGQEVILRCVPISNHLYFYWYRQILGQKVEFLVSFYNNEISEKSEIFDDQFSVERPDGSNFTLKIRSTKLEDSAMYFCASSEALLTRFRTQYFGPGTRLLVL.

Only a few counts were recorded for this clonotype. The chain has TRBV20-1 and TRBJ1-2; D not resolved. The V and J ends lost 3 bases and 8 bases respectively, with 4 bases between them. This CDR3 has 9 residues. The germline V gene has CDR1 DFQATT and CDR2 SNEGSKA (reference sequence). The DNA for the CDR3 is TGCAGTGCTAGCGCCGGCTACACCTTC. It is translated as CSASAGYTF.

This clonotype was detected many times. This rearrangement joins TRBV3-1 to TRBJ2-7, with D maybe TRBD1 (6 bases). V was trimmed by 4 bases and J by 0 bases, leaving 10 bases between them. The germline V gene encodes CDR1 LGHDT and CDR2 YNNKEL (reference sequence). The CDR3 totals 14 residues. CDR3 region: CASSPSDSSYEQYF. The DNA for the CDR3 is TGTGCCAGCAGCCCCTCGGACAGCTCCTACGAGCAGTACTTC.

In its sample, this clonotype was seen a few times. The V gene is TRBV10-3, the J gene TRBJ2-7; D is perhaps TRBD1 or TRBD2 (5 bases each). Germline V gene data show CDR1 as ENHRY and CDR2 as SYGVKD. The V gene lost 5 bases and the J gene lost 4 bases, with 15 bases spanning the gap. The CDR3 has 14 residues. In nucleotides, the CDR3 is TGTGCCATCAGTATCCCGGGAAAGGGGTACGAGCAGTACTTC. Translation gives CAISIPGKGYEQYF.

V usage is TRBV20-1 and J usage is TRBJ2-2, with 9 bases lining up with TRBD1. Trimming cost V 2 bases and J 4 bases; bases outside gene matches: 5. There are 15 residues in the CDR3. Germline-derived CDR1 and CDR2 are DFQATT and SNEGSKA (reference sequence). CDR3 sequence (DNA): TGCAGTGCTAGAAATCGGGACAGGGCCACCGGGGAGCTGTTTTTT. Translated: CSARNRDRATGELFF.

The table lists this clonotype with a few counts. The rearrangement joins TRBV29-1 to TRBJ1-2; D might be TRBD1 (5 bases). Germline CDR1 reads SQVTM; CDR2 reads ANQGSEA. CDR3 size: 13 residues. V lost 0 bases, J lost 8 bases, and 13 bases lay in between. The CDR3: CSVEDDSFGGYTF. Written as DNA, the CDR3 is TGCAGCGTTGAAGATGACAGCTTCGGAGGCTACACCTTC. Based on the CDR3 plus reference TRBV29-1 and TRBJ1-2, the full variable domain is SAVISQKPSRDICQRGTSLTIQCQVDSQVTMMFWYRQQPGQSLTLIATANQGSEATYESGFVIDKFPISRPNLTFSTLTVSNMSPEDSSIYLCSVEDDSFGGYTFGSGTRLTVV.

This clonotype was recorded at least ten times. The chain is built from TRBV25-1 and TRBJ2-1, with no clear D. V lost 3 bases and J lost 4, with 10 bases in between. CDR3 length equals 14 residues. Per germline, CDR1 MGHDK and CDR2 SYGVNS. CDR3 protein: CASSENVGYNEQFF. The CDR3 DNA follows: TGTGCCAGCAGTGAGAATGTCGGATACAATGAGCAGTTCTTC. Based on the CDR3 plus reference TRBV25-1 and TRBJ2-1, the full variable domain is EADIYQTPRYLVIGTGKKITLECSQTMGHDKMYWYQQDPGMELHLIHYSYGVNSTEKGDLSSESTVSRIRTEHFPLTLESARPSHTSQYLCASSENVGYNEQFFGPGTRLTVL.

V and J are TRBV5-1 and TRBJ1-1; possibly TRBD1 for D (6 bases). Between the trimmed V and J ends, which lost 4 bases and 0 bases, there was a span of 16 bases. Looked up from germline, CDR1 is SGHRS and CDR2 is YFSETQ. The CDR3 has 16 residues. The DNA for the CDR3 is TGCGCCAGCAGCCTGACGTCGGGACAATTGAACACTGAAGCTTTCTTT. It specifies CASSLTSGQLNTEAFF.

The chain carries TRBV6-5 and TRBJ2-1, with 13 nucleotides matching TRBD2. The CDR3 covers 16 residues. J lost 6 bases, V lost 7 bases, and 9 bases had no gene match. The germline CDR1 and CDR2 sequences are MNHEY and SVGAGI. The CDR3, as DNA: TGTGCCAGCATTATACTAGCGGGGGGGCCCGGCAATGAGCAGTTCTTC. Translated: CASIILAGGPGNEQFF.

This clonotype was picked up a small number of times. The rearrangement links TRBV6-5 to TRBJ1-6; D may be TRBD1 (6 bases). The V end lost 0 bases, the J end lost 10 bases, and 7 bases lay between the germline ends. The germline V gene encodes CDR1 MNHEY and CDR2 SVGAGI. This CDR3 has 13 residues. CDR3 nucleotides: TGTGCCAGCAGTTACTCGAGGGGGTCACCCCTCCACTTT. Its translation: CASSYSRGSPLHF.

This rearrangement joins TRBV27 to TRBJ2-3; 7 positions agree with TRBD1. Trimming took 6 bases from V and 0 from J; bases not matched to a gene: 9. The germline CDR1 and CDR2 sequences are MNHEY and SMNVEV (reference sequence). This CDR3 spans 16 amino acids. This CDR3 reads CASSYLGTASTDTQYF. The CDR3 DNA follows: TGTGCCAGCAGCTATCTTGGGACAGCCAGCACAGATACGCAGTATTTT.

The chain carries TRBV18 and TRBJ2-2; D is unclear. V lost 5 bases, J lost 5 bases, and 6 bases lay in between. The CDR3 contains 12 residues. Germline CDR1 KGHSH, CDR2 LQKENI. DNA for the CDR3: TGTGCCAGCTCAAGGCAGACCGGGGAGCTGTTTTTT. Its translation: CASSRQTGELFF.

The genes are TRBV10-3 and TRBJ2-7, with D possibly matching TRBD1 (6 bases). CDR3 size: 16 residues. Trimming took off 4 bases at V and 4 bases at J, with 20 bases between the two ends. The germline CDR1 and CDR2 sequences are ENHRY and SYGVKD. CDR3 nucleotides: TGTGCCATCAGTGGAAAGGTTCCGACAGGACCTTACGAGCAGTACTTC. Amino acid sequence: CAISGKVPTGPYEQYF.

CDR3 sequence reads: CASIGPNEQFF. In DNA form, the CDR3 reads TGTGCCAGCATCGGACCCAATGAGCAGTTCTTC. The chain links TRBV5-5 to TRBJ2-1; D unresolved. The CDR3 consists of 11 residues. The germline V and J ends were trimmed by 6 bases and 6 bases, with 7 bases remaining between them. CDR1 and CDR2 from the germline V gene are SGHKS and YYEKEE (reference sequence).